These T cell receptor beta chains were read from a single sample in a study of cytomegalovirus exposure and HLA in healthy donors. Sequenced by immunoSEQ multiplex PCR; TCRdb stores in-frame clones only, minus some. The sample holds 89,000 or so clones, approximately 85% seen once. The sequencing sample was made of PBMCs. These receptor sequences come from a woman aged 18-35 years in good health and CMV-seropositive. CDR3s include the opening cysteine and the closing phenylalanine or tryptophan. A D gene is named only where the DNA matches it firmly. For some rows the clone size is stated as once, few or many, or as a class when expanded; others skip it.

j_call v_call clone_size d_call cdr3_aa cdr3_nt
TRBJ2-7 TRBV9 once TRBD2 CASSGGLAGPLNSYEQYF TGTGCCAGCAGCGGAGGACTAGCGGGGCCCCTAAACTCCTACGAGCAGTACTTC
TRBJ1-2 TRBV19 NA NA CASSTTQYFYGYTF TGTGCCAGTAGTACAACACAGTACTTCTATGGCTACACCTTC
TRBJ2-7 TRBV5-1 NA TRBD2 CASSLERLAGGHYEQYF TGCGCCAGCAGCTTGGAGAGACTAGCGGGAGGGCACTACGAGCAGTACTTC
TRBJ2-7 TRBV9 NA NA CASSPGWNSYEQYF TGTGCCAGCAGCCCAGGGTGGAACTCCTACGAGCAGTACTTC
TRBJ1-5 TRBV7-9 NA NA CASSLAPGDQPQHF TGTGCCAGCAGCTTAGCTCCGGGGGATCAGCCCCAGCATTTT
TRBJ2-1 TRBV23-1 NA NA CASTNKTRQFF TGCGCCAGCACAAACAAGACTAGGCAGTTCTTC
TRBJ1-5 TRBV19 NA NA CASSIPIDKHQHF TGTGCCAGTAGTATTCCTATCGACAAGCACCAGCATTTT
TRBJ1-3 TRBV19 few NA CASPDTETGNTIYF TGTGCCAGCCCGGACACGGAAACTGGAAACACCATATATTTT
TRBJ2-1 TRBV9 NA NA CASSNGGASYNEQFF TGTGCCAGCAGCAATGGGGGGGCCTCCTACAATGAGCAGTTCTTC
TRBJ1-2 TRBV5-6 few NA CASSLPDSRGYTF TGTGCCAGCAGCCTCCCGGACAGTAGGGGCTACACCTTC
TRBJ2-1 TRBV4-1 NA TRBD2 CASTRTSGRTNEQFF TGCGCCAGCACCAGAACTAGCGGGAGAACGAATGAGCAGTTCTTC
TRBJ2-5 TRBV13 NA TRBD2 CASSTSGGARETQYF TGTGCCAGCAGCACTAGCGGGGGGGCCAGAGAGACCCAGTACTTC
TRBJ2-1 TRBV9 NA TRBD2 CASSPSSGGSYNEQFF TGTGCCAGCAGCCCCTCTAGCGGAGGCTCCTACAATGAGCAGTTCTTC
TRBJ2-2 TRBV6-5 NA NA CATTQDRNTGELFF TGTGCCACCACACAAGACAGGAACACCGGGGAGCTGTTTTTT
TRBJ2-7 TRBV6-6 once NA CASSKRLDEQYF TGTGCCAGCAGCAAGAGGTTGGACGAGCAGTACTTC
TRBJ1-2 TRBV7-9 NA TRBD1 CASSLSDRENYGYTF TGTGCCAGCAGCTTATCGGACAGGGAAAACTATGGCTACACCTTC
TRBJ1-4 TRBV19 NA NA CASAGGAVEHEKLFF TGTGCCAGCGCGGGGGGTGCGGTGGAGCATGAAAAACTGTTTTTT
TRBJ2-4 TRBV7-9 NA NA CAKTGVSKNIQYF TGTGCCAAGACCGGGGTGTCAAAAAACATTCAGTACTTC
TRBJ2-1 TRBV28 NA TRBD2 CASRLGTSGGNEQFF TGTGCCAGCAGACTCGGGACTAGCGGGGGAAATGAGCAGTTCTTC
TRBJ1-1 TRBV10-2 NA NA CASSDQNTEAFF TGCGCCAGCAGTGATCAGAACACTGAAGCTTTCTTT
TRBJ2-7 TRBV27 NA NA CASSSLLQGLTYEQYF TGTGCCAGCAGTTCTCTCCTCCAGGGACTTACTTACGAGCAGTACTTC
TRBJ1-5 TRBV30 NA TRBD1 CAWTQGANQPQHF TGTGCCTGGACCCAGGGGGCGAACCAGCCCCAGCATTTT
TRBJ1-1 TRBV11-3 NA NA CASSFSGGNTEAFF TGTGCCAGCAGCTTCTCCGGGGGGAACACTGAAGCTTTCTTT
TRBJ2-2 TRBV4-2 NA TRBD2 CASSQDRPSGGEFGTGELFF TGTGCCAGCAGCCAAGATCGACCTAGCGGGGGGGAATTCGGGACCGGGGAGCTGTTTTTT
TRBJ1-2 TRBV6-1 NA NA CASSDSLSGYGYTF TGTGCCAGCAGTGATTCCCTCAGTGGCTATGGCTACACCTTC
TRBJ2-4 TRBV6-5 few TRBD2 CASSYSGGGADIQYF TGTGCCAGCAGTTACTCGGGCGGGGGGGCGGACATTCAGTACTTC
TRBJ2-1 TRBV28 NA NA CASSLWSSVTHNEQFF TGTGCCAGCAGTTTGTGGTCTAGCGTTACCCACAATGAGCAGTTCTTC
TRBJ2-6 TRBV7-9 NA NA CASSSTVSGANVLTF TGTGCCAGCAGCTCCACAGTCTCTGGGGCCAACGTCCTGACTTTC
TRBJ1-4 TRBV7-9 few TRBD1 CASSSKGGPNEKLFF TGTGCCAGCAGTTCTAAAGGGGGCCCTAATGAAAAACTGTTTTTT
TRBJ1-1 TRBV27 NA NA CASSFDRLNTEAFF TGTGCCAGCAGTTTTGACAGGTTGAACACTGAAGCTTTCTTT
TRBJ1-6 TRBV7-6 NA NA CASSFGGGYNSPLHF TGTGCCAGCAGCTTCGGTGGCGGATATAATTCACCCCTCCACTTT
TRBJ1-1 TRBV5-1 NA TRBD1 CASSSQGANTEAFF TGCGCCAGCAGCTCACAGGGGGCGAACACTGAAGCTTTCTTT
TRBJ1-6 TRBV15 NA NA CATSRGDFYNSPLHF TGTGCCACCAGCAGAGGGGACTTTTATAATTCACCCCTCCACTTT
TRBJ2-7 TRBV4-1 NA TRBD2 CASSQAGLAVYEQYF TGCGCCAGCAGCCAGGCGGGACTAGCGGTCTACGAGCAGTACTTC
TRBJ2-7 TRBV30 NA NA CAWNRDGAYEQYF TGTGCCTGGAACAGGGATGGGGCCTACGAGCAGTACTTC
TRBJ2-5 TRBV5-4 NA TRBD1 CASSYRGSETQYF TGTGCCAGCAGCTACAGGGGATCCGAGACCCAGTACTTC
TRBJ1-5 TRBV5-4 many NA CASSFGSNQPQHF TGTGCCAGCAGCTTCGGTAGCAATCAGCCCCAGCATTTT
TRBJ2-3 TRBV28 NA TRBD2 CASKGSERGLTDTQYF TGTGCCAGCAAGGGGAGTGAGCGGGGACTCACAGATACGCAGTATTTT
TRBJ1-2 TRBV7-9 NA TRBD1 CASSTGGGYYGYTF TGTGCCAGCAGCACAGGAGGGGGCTACTATGGCTACACCTTC
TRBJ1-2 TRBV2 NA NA CASSETGDANYGYTF TGTGCCAGCAGTGAAACGGGAGACGCTAACTATGGCTACACCTTC
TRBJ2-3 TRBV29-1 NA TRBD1 CSVGVQGFYGTDTQYF TGCAGCGTTGGGGTACAGGGGTTTTACGGCACAGATACGCAGTATTTT
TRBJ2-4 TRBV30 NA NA CAWMADRDNGLLKGRRAKNIQYF TGTGCCTGGATGGCCGACCGAGATAATGGACTATTGAAGGGCCGGCGGGCCAAAAACATTCAGTACTTC
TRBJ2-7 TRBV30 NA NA CAWSRGLSYEQYF TGTGCCTGGAGTCGAGGTCTCTCCTACGAGCAGTACTTC
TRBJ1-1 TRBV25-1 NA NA CASSETGYTEAFF TGTGCCAGCAGTGAAACAGGGTACACTGAAGCTTTCTTT
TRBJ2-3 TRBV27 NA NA CASGRQSDTQYF TGTGCCAGCGGGAGACAATCAGATACGCAGTATTTT
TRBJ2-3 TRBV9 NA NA CASSVGGVTDTQYF TGTGCCAGCAGCGTAGGCGGGGTCACAGATACGCAGTATTTT
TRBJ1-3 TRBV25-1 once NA CASSVHNSGNTIYF TGTGCCAGCAGTGTACACAACTCTGGAAACACCATATATTTT
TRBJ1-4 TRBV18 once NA CASSSWGGREKLFF TGTGCCAGCTCATCATGGGGGGGCAGAGAAAAACTGTTTTTT
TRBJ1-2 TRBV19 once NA CASRRTETNYGYTF TGTGCCAGCCGCAGGACAGAAACTAACTATGGCTACACCTTC
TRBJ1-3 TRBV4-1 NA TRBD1 CASSQLPGQGTSWYTIYF TGCGCCAGCAGCCAACTACCGGGACAGGGGACGTCATGGTACACCATATATTTT
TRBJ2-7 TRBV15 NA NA CATSATPGGYEQYF TGTGCCACCAGCGCAACCCCCGGGGGCTACGAGCAGTACTTC